This T cell receptor beta chain emerged from a study of T cells after posttransplantation cyclophosphamide. Study results and caveats: Recipient CMV seropositivity and CMV reactivation strongly tracked TRB clonality. Donor CD8+ memory clones often dominated recipient blood repertoires at later times. Blood and skin or GI T cell repertoires showed limited TRB overlap.

Peripheral blood was collected from the related graft donor on the marrow donation day. Germline lookup yields CDR1 SGHRS and CDR2 YFSETQ. This CDR3 spans 14 amino acids. Sequencing used immunoSEQ multiplex PCR; TCRdb keeps in-frame clones, though not all of them. This sample comprises tens of thousands of clones, none seen once only. Comment on this clone: The antigen is not known.

The source of this sequence is a man aged 35 to 55 in good health, CMV-negative, and a related stem cell transplant donor. Sequenced material: PBMCs. The chain employs TRBV5-1 and TRBJ2-5; 8 nucleotides agree with TRBD2. TRBJ2-7 matches the DNA end more closely, so the J call is doubtful. The DNA for the CDR3 is TGCGCCAGCAGCCCGGGGGGGGTCAGGGACGAGCAGTACTTC. Protein product: CASSPGGVRDEQYF.